This T cell receptor beta chain was sequenced in a study of shared clonotypes between healthy human individuals. Data came from immunoSEQ multiplex PCR; TCRdb stores just in-frame clones and leaves some out. The sample contains 1.5 million to 2.5 million clones, approximately 95% of which appear only once. The V gene lost 2 bases and the J gene lost 5 bases, with 15 bases spanning the gap. The CDR3 is 15 residues long. Looked up from germline, CDR1 is SEHNR and CDR2 is FQNEAQ (reference sequence). CD45RO-negative CD8 cells positively selected for CCR7 made up the naive population, which excluded terminally differentiated effector memory CD45RA+ cells.

Sample: naive CD8+ T cells sorted from blood. The chain carries TRBV7-9 and TRBJ1-1; perhaps TRBD1 as D (6 bases). The source of this sequence is a man between 18 and 29 years old in good health. In nucleotides, the CDR3 is TGTGCCAGCAGCTTAATTATTGACAGGAGGACTGAAGCTTTCTTT. Its protein is CASSLIIDRRTEAFF.